This record looks at one TCR beta chain sequence and its context. Antigen: not known. These data are taken from a study of cytomegalovirus exposure and HLA in healthy donors. As for the study in general: Some 85 million unique TCRs, all from HLA-typed donors, were included in an early release of the data.

Both 60 Vbeta primers and 13 Jbeta primers went into the PCR. Source study methods: About 9.9 million of the 60 million to 90 million unique TCR beta chains counted in a later analysis were shared. Data came from immunoSEQ multiplex PCR; TCRdb stores just in-frame clones and leaves some out. The D gene and trimming were derived from the DNA, and the V and J assignments and clone size from that table. The table shows over 200,000 clones, with about 70% occurring only once. Study outcomes and limitations: In a later analysis, at a false discovery rate of 0.05, about 17,000 TCR beta sequences matched HLA alleles. Altogether, more than 150 TCR beta chains were recorded as cytomegalovirus-associated.

V lost 1 base and J 1 base, leaving 8 bases between the germline ends. The germline V gene encodes CDR1 MGHDK and CDR2 SYGVNS. The CDR3 spans 15 residues. The clonotype was recovered from a woman in her 30s in good health and CMV-seronegative. The sample taken for sequencing was PBMCs. The V and J genes are TRBV25-1 and TRBJ2-1, with D perhaps TRBD2 (6 bases). The CDR3 spells CASSESRDSYNEQFF. CDR3 nucleotide sequence: TGTGCCAGCAGTGAATCGCGGGATTCCTACAATGAGCAGTTCTTC.